Presented here are 21 T cell receptor beta chains from one specimen sequenced in a study of vaccination and CD4 T cells after COVID-19. Cultured CD4+ T cells had their DNA profiled by the Oncomine TCR Beta short-read assay. Each CDR3 protein is one row after TCRdb ran MiXCR on the PCR reads. The table lists about 19,000 distinct CDR3 sequences, more than 20% of them singletons. Stated treatment: roughly 10-day PBMC culture with coronavirus spike peptide pools or control peptides (ViraFEST assay). These receptors' targets are unknown. Sequencing was done on a sample of cultured CD4+ T cells from blood. Source of these receptors: a human donor with COVID-19.

V gene TRBV6-2 or TRBV6-3 combines with J gene TRBJ1-3; no reliable D call. The germline V and J ends were trimmed by 4 bases and 2 bases, with 6 bases remaining between them. This CDR3 has 13 residues. Germline assignment: CDR1 MNHEY and CDR2 SVGEGT. CDR3 amino acids: CASSFRAGNTIYF. CDR3 sequence (DNA): TGTGCCAGCAGTTTCCGGGCTGGAAACACCATATATTTT.

The chain links TRBV12-3 or TRBV12-4 to TRBJ1-1; D gene uncertain. This CDR3 comprises 15 residues. Deletions cut 2 bases from V and 4 bases from J, with 14 bases between. The CDR3 region has the DNA TGTGCCAGCAGTTTACTGTCCGGTTCGGGCACTGAAGCTTTCTTT. Residues: CASSLLSGSGTEAFF.

The V gene is TRBV12-3 or TRBV12-4, the J gene TRBJ1-5; the D gene is possibly TRBD1 (6 bases). V dropped 4 bases and J dropped 7 bases, with 20 bases sitting between them. The CDR3 length is 16 residues. CDR3 bases: TGTGCCAGCAGTTCACCAACCTCGGGACACAAACAGCCCCAGCATTTT. Its protein is CASSSPTSGHKQPQHF.

For this clonotype: Relative to the germline gene, one junction end is altered; a read error may explain this. The genes are TRBV6-1 and TRBJ1-2; 10 positions match TRBD1. Germline V gene data show CDR1 as MNHNS and CDR2 as SASEGT. The CDR3 totals 12 residues. The CDR3: CASSWDRGEYDF. DNA for the CDR3: TGTGCCAGCAGCTGGGACAGGGGCGAATATGACTTC.

On this clonotype itself: The junction departs from the called germline gene at one end, perhaps through a read error. This chain connects TRBV7-7 to TRBJ2-5, with a tentative D call TRBD2 (5 bases). CDR1 is SSHAT and CDR2 is FNYEAQ in the germline V gene (reference sequence). The CDR3 extends over 13 amino acids. As DNA, the CDR3 is TGTGCTAGCAGCTTCGGGAATCAAGAGACCCAGTACTTC. Translating gives CASSFGNQETQYF.

This clonotype was counted only a few times. The chain recombines TRBV25-1 with TRBJ2-1, with D perhaps matching TRBD1 (5 bases). Germline V gives CDR1 MGHDK, CDR2 SYGVNS. The V and J ends lost 2 bases and 6 bases respectively, with 14 bases between them. The CDR3 is made up of 15 amino acids. The CDR3, as DNA: TGTGCCAGCAGTGAAAGTGGGGCGAAGGGCAATGAGCAGTTCTTC. It specifies CASSESGAKGNEQFF.

This rearrangement joins TRBV12-3 or TRBV12-4 to TRBJ1-6, with 7 bases fitting TRBD1. V lost 6 bases, J lost 6 bases, and 8 bases stayed unmatched. CDR3 length: 15 residues. The CDR3 nucleotides are TGTGCCAGCAGCGGTACCGGGACAGTTAATTCACCCCTCCACTTT. Translated, it gives CASSGTGTVNSPLHF.

The J gene is TRBJ1-4, the V gene TRBV5-1, with D uncertain. The germline V gene encodes CDR1 SGHRS and CDR2 YFSETQ. V was shortened by 4 bases and J by 6 bases, with 10 bases between the two germline ends. The CDR3 runs to 13 residues. This CDR3 reads CASSPTTHEKLFF. CDR3 DNA: TGCGCCAGCAGCCCGACGACTCATGAAAAACTGTTTTTT.

This clonotype was seen a handful of times. The CDR3 DNA sequence: TGTGCCATGGTGCCTAACCCAGGGAAGGGCACTGAAGCTTTCTTT. Residues: CAMVPNPGKGTEAFF. V gene TRBV7-2 combines with J gene TRBJ1-1; TRBD1 might be the D (5 bases). Germline CDR1 reads SGHTA; CDR2 reads FQGNSA. This CDR3 contains 15 residues. Trimming shortened V by 10 bases and J by 4 bases, and 22 bases separated the two germline ends.

The rearrangement uses TRBV19 and TRBJ1-3, with D hard to call. In germline, CDR1 is LNHDA, CDR2 SQIVND (reference sequence). The CDR3 is made up of 12 amino acids. V lost 8 bases and J 2 bases, leaving 7 bases between the germline ends. CDR3 bases: TGTGCCAGTCAGAGAACTGGAAACACCATATATTTT. Translated, it gives CASQRTGNTIYF.

The V call is TRBV2, the J call TRBJ2-2; 12 nucleotides match TRBD2. This CDR3 contains 16 residues. V shed 7 bases, J shed 0 bases, and the junction held 3 bases outside the gene matches. Germline values: CDR1 SNHLY, CDR2 FYNNEI. This chain's CDR3 is CASKASGGANTGELFF. The CDR3 DNA follows: TGTGCCAGCAAGGCTAGCGGGGGGGCGAACACCGGGGAGCTGTTTTTT.

The genes are TRBV7-9 and TRBJ2-1; 14 bases line up with TRBD2. Germline values: CDR1 SEHNR, CDR2 FQNEAQ (reference sequence). The junction had 7 bases not matched to a gene; V was cut back by 4 bases and J by 5 bases. The CDR3 consists of 17 residues. CDR3 sequence reads: CASSSPGLAGANNEQFF. The CDR3 DNA follows: TGTGCCAGCAGCTCGCCGGGACTAGCGGGGGCTAACAATGAGCAGTTCTTC.

This clonotype has more than one count but fewer than ten. The chain employs TRBV6-5 and TRBJ2-7; 11 bases are shared with TRBD2. Germline values: CDR1 MNHEY, CDR2 SVGAGI. V lost 1 base and J lost 3; bases outside the gene matches: 5. The CDR3 is made up of 16 amino acids. CDR3 nucleotides: TGTGCCAGCAGTTACTTAGCGGGGGGGCGTTTCTACGAGCAGTACTTC. Its translation: CASSYLAGGRFYEQYF.

The chain links TRBV7-2 to TRBJ2-5; the D call may be TRBD1 or TRBD2 (5 bases each). The V gene lost 5 bases and the J gene lost 5 bases, with 15 bases spanning the gap. The V gene's germline CDR1 is SGHTA and CDR2 FQGNSA. There are 14 residues in the CDR3. The DNA for the CDR3 is TGTGCCAGCAGCGAGCGTCGGGGACGCGAGACCCAGTACTTC. Translated: CASSERRGRETQYF.

CDR3 protein: CASSQGRGVNTDTQYF. CDR3 nucleotides: TGTGCCAGCAGCCAAGGGCGGGGAGTAAACACAGATACGCAGTATTTT. The V and J genes are TRBV7-9 and TRBJ2-3; D is possibly TRBD2 (6 bases). From germline, CDR1 is SEHNR and CDR2 FQNEAQ (reference sequence). The V gene lost 5 bases and the J gene lost 2 bases, with 17 bases spanning the gap. The CDR3 runs to 16 residues.

This clonotype showed up just once. The gene calls are TRBV14 and TRBJ2-3; D unclear. In germline, CDR1 is SGHDN, CDR2 FVKESK. The CDR3 loop spans 15 amino acids. Trimming took 2 bases from V and 0 from J, leaving 9 bases between them. The CDR3 sequence is CASSQTGHSTDTQYF. For the CDR3, the DNA is TGTGCCAGCAGCCAAACTGGTCACAGCACAGATACGCAGTATTTT.

CDR3 residues: CAADALEQFF. The CDR3, as DNA: TGTGCAGCAGACGCGTTAGAGCAGTTCTTC. The chain combines TRBV6-1 with TRBJ2-1; D unresolved. This CDR3 region has 10 residues. The germline CDR1 and CDR2 sequences are MNHNS and SASEGT.

The genes are TRBV21-1 and TRBJ1-2. TRBV21-1 counts as a pseudogene. This CDR3 has 14 residues. CDR3 sequence (DNA): TGTGCCAGCAGCAAGACGGCGTCTAACTATGGCTACACCTTC. This codes for CASSKTASNYGYTF.

V is TRBV2 and J is TRBJ1-5; D ambiguous. The germline V gene has CDR1 SNHLY and CDR2 FYNNEI. The CDR3 loop spans 14 amino acids. V was cut by 9 bases and J by 7 bases, with 19 bases left in between. The CDR3: CASEGWAGGQPQHF. CDR3 coding DNA: TGTGCCAGTGAAGGGTGGGCAGGTGGGCAGCCCCAGCATTTT.

The V and J genes are TRBV5-6 and TRBJ1-5; no firm D call. From germline, CDR1 is SGHDT and CDR2 YYEEEE. V lost 1 base and J lost 7, with 9 bases in between. The CDR3 totals 13 residues. In DNA form, the CDR3 reads TGTGCCAGCAGCTTGTTCCTAGAACAGCCCCAGCATTTT. Protein: CASSLFLEQPQHF.

This clonotype is labeled as medium-sized. The chain carries TRBV25-1 and TRBJ1-2; perhaps TRBD1 as D (5 bases). This CDR3 comprises 14 residues. V was clipped by 3 bases and J by 2 bases, with 10 bases between them. In germline, CDR1 is MGHDK, CDR2 SYGVNS. CDR3 DNA sequence: TGTGCCAGCAGTGATATCGGGGGGAACTATGGCTACACCTTC. Protein product: CASSDIGGNYGYTF.